This entry lists 19 T cell receptor beta chains sequenced from one sample in a study of chemoradiotherapy in HPV16-positive cancers. TCRdb keeps only in-frame clones here, not all; method: immunoSEQ multiplex PCR. The table has 15,000 to 20,000 clones, over 90% seen once. This specimen was blood, taken from a patient who underwent chemoradiotherapy. The receptor set was obtained from a human donor with HPV-associated anogenital cancer.

V usage is TRBV29-1 and J usage is TRBJ1-5; D not certain. Deletions cut 6 bases from V and 6 bases from J, with 18 bases between. The CDR3 extends over 14 amino acids. Germline V CDR1 and CDR2: SQVTM, ANQGSEA. CDR3 sequence: CSVGQAGLGQPQHF. CDR3 nucleotide sequence: TGCAGCGTAGGCCAAGCGGGTCTAGGTCAGCCCCAGCATTTT.

This clone was seen only a few times. The rearrangement uses TRBV25-1 and TRBJ1-1; tentative D call: TRBD1 (6 bases). Germline V gene data show CDR1 as MGHDK and CDR2 as SYGVNS. The V end lost 9 bases, the J end lost 1 base, and 9 bases lay between the germline ends. This CDR3 contains 12 residues. The CDR3 DNA sequence: TGTGCCAGTGAGGGACAGAACACTGAAGCTTTCTTT. This encodes CASEGQNTEAFF.

CDR3 amino acids: CASSLLVRGNTEAFF. In DNA, the CDR3 is TGTGCCAGCAGTTTATTGGTCAGGGGGAACACTGAAGCTTTCTTT. The chain links TRBV27 to TRBJ1-1, with D perhaps matching TRBD1 (6 bases). This CDR3 has 15 residues. V gave up 1 base and J gave up 1 base, with 10 bases separating them. Germline V gene lookup returns CDR1 MNHEY and CDR2 SMNVEV (reference sequence).

The chain employs TRBV6-5 and TRBJ1-2; D is undetermined. The CDR3 loop spans 15 amino acids. Per the germline V gene, CDR1 is MNHEY and CDR2 is SVGAGI. V shed 0 bases and J shed 6 bases, with 14 bases lying between them. The CDR3 region is CASSYSNEGLDGYTF. The CDR3 nucleotides read TGTGCCAGCAGTTACTCGAATGAAGGGCTGGATGGCTACACCTTC.

The CDR3 DNA reads as TGTGCCTGGAGTGCGGGAATGGGGCGCACTGAAGCTTTCTTT. Translating it yields CAWSAGMGRTEAFF. The chain carries TRBV30 and TRBJ1-1; possible D gene TRBD1, 5 bases. This CDR3 has 14 residues. Germline values: CDR1 GTSNPN, CDR2 SVGIG (reference sequence). V was clipped by 1 base and J by 4 bases, with 13 bases between them.

This clone has only one observation. The chain employs TRBV30 and TRBJ1-2; 10 bases agree with TRBD1. Trimming removed 4 bases from V and 0 bases from J; junction bases left unmatched: 14. Germline V gene data show CDR1 as GTSNPN and CDR2 as SVGIG (reference sequence). This CDR3 comprises 18 residues. The DNA for the CDR3 is TGTGCCTGGACTGCTACCTCCCGGGACAGGGGTTCTAACTATGGCTACACCTTC. This codes for CAWTATSRDRGSNYGYTF.

About this clone: An end of the junction does not agree with germline; a read error may underlie this. The chain couples TRBV29-1 to TRBJ2-1, with D possibly TRBD2 on 6 matching bases. Germline V gives CDR1 SQVTM, CDR2 ANQGSEA. The CDR3 sequence is 11 residues long. The CDR3 spells CSVEESSEPFF. CDR3 DNA sequence: TGCAGCGTTGAAGAGTCTAGCGAGCCGTTCTTC.

V and J are TRBV5-1 and TRBJ1-1; 8 bases line up with TRBD1. The CDR3 loop spans 14 amino acids. Germline loops: CDR1 SGHRS, CDR2 YFSETQ. V lost 3 bases and J lost 5; bases outside the gene matches: 6. The CDR3 DNA reads TGCGCCAGCAGCTCGGACAGGGCGGCGACTGAAGCTTTCTTT. Encoded protein: CASSSDRAATEAFF.

The count of this clone is one. The chain combines TRBV4-1 with TRBJ2-5; D is ambiguous. CDR1 MGHRA and CDR2 YSYEKL come from the germline V gene. V was shortened by 0 bases and J by 6 bases, with 11 bases between the two germline ends. The CDR3 totals 14 residues. CDR3 protein: CASSQDWTRQTQYF. The CDR3 region has the DNA TGCGCCAGCAGCCAAGACTGGACCAGGCAGACCCAGTACTTC.

The chain links TRBV6-5 to TRBJ2-7; D possibly corresponds to TRBD2 (6 bases). This CDR3 comprises 15 residues. V lost 2 bases to trimming and J lost 4 bases, with 15 bases between them. CDR1 is MNHEY and CDR2 is SVGAGI in the germline V gene. The chain's CDR3 is CASSYSSSGVYEQYV. The CDR3 nucleotides are TGTGCCAGCAGTTACAGTTCGTCGGGGGTGTACGAGCAGTACGTC.

This chain uses TRBV7-9 with TRBJ1-4, with D unresolved. CDR3 size: 11 residues. The V gene lost 2 bases and the J gene lost 7 bases, with 2 bases spanning the gap. From germline, CDR1 is SEHNR and CDR2 FQNEAQ (reference sequence). CDR3: CASSLSEKLFF. The CDR3 DNA sequence: TGTGCCAGCAGCTTAAGTGAAAAACTGTTTTTT.

The chain employs TRBV9 and TRBJ2-6; D uncertain. The V end was cut by 4 bases, the J end by 2 bases, with 10 bases between. The CDR3 spans 15 residues. Germline V gene sequence: CDR1 SGDLS, CDR2 YYNGEE. The CDR3 region is CASSPKGTGANVLTF. CDR3 bases: TGTGCCAGCAGCCCTAAGGGTACTGGGGCCAACGTCCTGACTTTC. Full variable domain (outside the CDR3, taken from reference TRBV9 and TRBJ2-6): DSGVTQTPKHLITATGQRVTLRCSPRSGDLSVYWYQQSLDQGLQFLIQYYNGEERAKGNILERFSAQQFPDLHSELNLSSLELGDSALYFCASSPKGTGANVLTFGAGSRLTVL.

The chain has TRBV5-6 and TRBJ2-7; D gene ambiguous. Deletions cut 0 bases from V and 3 bases from J, with 7 bases between. The CDR3 has 13 residues. Germline CDR1 and CDR2: SGHDT and YYEEEE. CDR3 protein: CASSLVGSYEQYF. Here the CDR3 DNA reads TGTGCCAGCAGCTTGGTAGGCAGCTACGAGCAGTACTTC.

The chain combines TRBV11-2 with TRBJ2-5; the D is unclear. The V gene lost 0 bases and the J gene lost 1 base, with 6 bases spanning the gap. This CDR3 is built from 14 residues. Germline CDR1 reads SGHAT; CDR2 reads FQNNGV. CDR3 sequence (DNA): TGTGCCAGCAGCTTAGAGAGGATCCAAGAGACCCAGTACTTC. As protein: CASSLERIQETQYF.

V usage is TRBV5-1 and J usage is TRBJ1-2; 7 positions match TRBD1. This CDR3 spans 15 amino acids. Trimming took 2 bases from V and 6 from J; bases not matched to a gene: 10. Germline CDR1 reads SGHRS; CDR2 reads YFSETQ. CDR3 region: CASSFHGDRDDGYTF. In nucleotides, the CDR3 is TGCGCCAGCAGCTTTCATGGTGACAGGGATGATGGCTACACCTTC.

This clone was seen once. The chain carries TRBV7-8 and TRBJ1-1; 7 nucleotides agree with TRBD1. Germline-derived CDR1 and CDR2 are SGHVS and FQNEAQ. J gave up 1 base and V 1 base, and 12 bases lay outside the gene matches. The CDR3 runs to 18 residues. The CDR3 DNA follows: TGTGCCAGCAGCTTAGTCCAGGGACAGTCTTCTCGGAACACTGAAGCTTTCTTT. Protein product: CASSLVQGQSSRNTEAFF.

This chain uses TRBV2 with TRBJ2-2; maybe TRBD2 (5 bases). The CDR3 sequence is 14 residues long. V lost 5 bases and J lost 8, with 15 bases in between. Germline V lookup: CDR1 SNHLY, CDR2 FYNNEI. CDR3 sequence: CASSQRTDLGELFF. CDR3 coding DNA: TGTGCCAGCAGTCAGAGGACGGACTTGGGGGAGCTGTTTTTT.

The chain links TRBV5-6 to TRBJ2-3; 11 bases map to TRBD2. This CDR3 is built from 16 residues. Looked up from germline, CDR1 is SGHDT and CDR2 is YYEEEE. Germline trimming cut 4 bases from V and 2 bases from J; bases unmatched to any gene: 6. CDR3 loop: CASSILTSGVTDTQYF. The CDR3 DNA reads TGTGCCAGCAGCATCTTGACTAGCGGGGTCACAGATACGCAGTATTTT.

CDR3 bases: TGTGCCAGCAGTCGAGACATCTACGAGCAGTACTTC. Amino acids: CASSRDIYEQYF. The gene calls are TRBV28 and TRBJ2-7; D ambiguous. Trimming took off 5 bases at V and 3 bases at J, with 8 bases between the two ends. The CDR3 spans 12 residues. Germline CDR1 and CDR2: MDHEN and SYDVKM.